The 25 T cell receptor beta chains below all came from one sample that was sequenced in a study of T cells after yellow fever vaccination. One entry per CDR3 protein, called by TCRdb with MiXCR from the 5' RACE reads. The data hold 600,000 to 750,000 distinct CDR3 sequences, with approximately 13% observed a single time. The material sequenced was PBMCs, taken on the day of the yellow fever booster vaccination. The receptors originated from a man in his thirties or forties who received the YFV17D yellow fever vaccine.

The chain uses TRBV3-1 and TRBJ2-1; D might be TRBD1 or TRBD2, each matching 5 bases. V dropped 2 bases and J dropped 7 bases, with 12 bases sitting between them. Germline V CDR1 and CDR2: LGHDT, YNNKEL (reference sequence). This CDR3 spans 14 amino acids. This chain's CDR3 is CASSQTTGPNEQFF. The CDR3 bases are TGTGCCAGCAGCCAAACAACGGGACCAAATGAGCAGTTCTTC.

The chain carries TRBV3-1 and TRBJ1-1; D is perhaps TRBD1 (6 bases). Germline CDR1 is LGHDT and CDR2 is YNNKEL (reference sequence). Trimming took off 10 bases at V and 4 bases at J, with 22 bases between the two ends. The CDR3 loop spans 15 amino acids. The CDR3 protein is CATAWGGARSTEAFF. CDR3 nucleotides: TGTGCCACCGCCTGGGGGGGGGCAAGGAGCACTGAAGCTTTCTTT.

This chain joins TRBV4-3 and TRBJ1-6; D gene unclear. The CDR3 is made up of 16 amino acids. Trimming pared 0 bases from V and 7 bases from J, leaving 13 bases between. Germline V gene data show CDR1 as LGHNA and CDR2 as YSLEER. CDR3 residues: CASSQEAALQNSPLHF. CDR3 DNA sequence: TGCGCCAGCAGCCAAGAGGCCGCCCTTCAAAATTCACCCCTCCACTTT.

This clonotype occurred a few times. The chain combines TRBV6-2 or TRBV6-3 with TRBJ2-2; 10 bases agree with TRBD2. The CDR3 has 17 residues. J lost 7 bases, V lost 3 bases, and 11 bases had no gene match. Germline CDR1 is MNHEY and CDR2 is SVGEGT. The CDR3 DNA is TGTGCCAGCAGTTATCGAGCCCTAGCGGGAGATGGCGGGGAGCTGTTTTTT. Its translation: CASSYRALAGDGGELFF.

This clonotype was counted between two and nine times. CDR3 coding DNA: TGCGCCAGTGGGGGTAGCGCCGGAGAGACCCAGTACTTC. Its translation is CASGGSAGETQYF. J is TRBJ2-5 and V is TRBV5-1; D may match TRBD1 or TRBD2 (5 bases each). The V and J ends lost 8 bases and 4 bases respectively, with 15 bases between them. Germline V gives CDR1 SGHRS, CDR2 YFSETQ. This CDR3 has 13 amino acids.

This clonotype was picked up many times. Written as DNA, the CDR3 is TGTGCCAGCAGCTTCGGCAGGAGCCAAGAGACCCAGTACTTC. Amino acid sequence: CASSFGRSQETQYF. The J gene is TRBJ2-5, the V gene TRBV7-2, with no clear D. CDR1 is SGHTA, CDR2 FQGNSA, per germline. V was cut by 3 bases and J by 1 base, with 9 bases left in between. The CDR3 loop spans 14 amino acids. The variable domain in full, completed from reference TRBV7-2 and TRBJ2-5, reads GAGVSQSPSNKVTEKGKDVELRCDPISGHTALYWYRQSLGQGLEFLIYFQGNSAPDKSGLPSDRFSAERTGGSVSTLTIQRTQQEDSAVYLCASSFGRSQETQYFGPGTRLLVL.

This chain connects TRBV20-1 to TRBJ1-6; D gene uncertain. This CDR3 region has 15 residues. Trimming left V 0 bases short and J 7 bases short, with 13 bases between. Per germline, CDR1 DFQATT and CDR2 SNEGSKA (reference sequence). The DNA of the CDR3 is TGCAGTGCTAGAGATTTCGACCACTGGAATTCACCCCTCCACTTT. It encodes CSARDFDHWNSPLHF.

This clonotype showed up just a few times. The J gene is TRBJ2-5, the V gene TRBV6-2 or TRBV6-3; D may be TRBD1 (6 bases). Deletions cut 6 bases from V and 1 base from J, with 33 bases between. CDR1 is MNHEY, CDR2 SVGEGT, per germline. This CDR3 comprises 21 residues. The CDR3 region is CASRPLAWTSSKRGTQETQYF. The DNA of the CDR3 is TGTGCCAGCAGACCCCTTGCGTGGACCAGCTCGAAGAGGGGGACCCAAGAGACCCAGTACTTC.

CDR3 protein: CSARGVAGTYEQYF. CDR3 nucleotides: TGCAGTGCTAGAGGGGTAGCGGGGACATACGAGCAGTACTTC. The V gene is TRBV20-1, the J gene TRBJ2-7, with 8 bases fitting TRBD2. The V gene end was trimmed by 1 base and the J gene end by 4 bases; junction bases not matched to a gene: 6. Germline lookup yields CDR1 DFQATT and CDR2 SNEGSKA (reference sequence). The length of the CDR3 is 14 residues.

This chain links TRBV5-1 with TRBJ1-1; possibly TRBD1 for D (6 bases). CDR1 and CDR2 (germline): SGHRS, YFSETQ. The germline V and J ends were trimmed by 5 bases and 4 bases, with 15 bases remaining between them. The CDR3 extends over 14 amino acids. The CDR3 loop reads CASRGAGTGTEAFF. The CDR3, as DNA: TGCGCCAGCAGGGGGGCCGGAACAGGCACTGAAGCTTTCTTT.

A few counts support this clonotype. The gene calls are TRBV27 and TRBJ2-2; 7 bases match TRBD2. V shed 6 bases and J 7 bases; nucleotides not matched to a gene: 5. The CDR3 runs 13 residues. Germline V gene data show CDR1 as MNHEY and CDR2 as SMNVEV (reference sequence). In nucleotides, the CDR3 is TGTGCCAGCAGCGGGACTATTGGCGGGGAGCTGTTTTTT. It is translated as CASSGTIGGELFF.

This clonotype was counted only a few times. The rearrangement joins TRBV4-3 to TRBJ2-1; D is possibly TRBD1 or TRBD2 (6 bases each). The CDR3 covers 18 residues. CDR1 and CDR2 from the germline V gene are LGHNA and YSLEER. Trimming took 3 bases from V and 6 from J, leaving 24 bases between them. The CDR3 DNA sequence: TGCGCCAGCAGCCATGGGGAAACCGGGACCAGGGGAGGCAATGAGCAGTTCTTC. Translated: CASSHGETGTRGGNEQFF.

The chain joins TRBV11-2 to TRBJ2-6; tentative D call: TRBD1 (6 bases). The V and J ends lost 6 bases and 4 bases respectively, with 22 bases between them. This CDR3 has 18 residues. Per germline, CDR1 SGHAT and CDR2 FQNNGV. CDR3: CASRPEDPTGPGANVLTF. The CDR3, as DNA: TGTGCCAGCAGACCCGAGGATCCCACAGGGCCCGGGGCCAACGTCCTGACTTTC.

CDR3 coding DNA: TGTGCCAGCAGCTTAATCTGGGACCGGGACCAAGAGACCCAGTACTTC. It yields the protein CASSLIWDRDQETQYF. The chain employs TRBV7-2 and TRBJ2-5; TRBD1 or TRBD2 may be the D gene (5 bases each). The CDR3 is made up of 16 amino acids. V lost 2 bases, J lost 0 bases, and 13 bases lay in between. In germline, CDR1 is SGHTA, CDR2 FQGNSA.

This clonotype was seen more than once but under ten times. The chain joins TRBV24-1 to TRBJ2-1, with TRBD1 as a possible D gene (5 bases). Germline V gene data show CDR1 as KGHDR and CDR2 as SFDVKD. V was cut by 7 bases and J by 7 bases, with 22 bases left in between. The CDR3 runs to 16 residues. The CDR3 spells CATRAGDRHLGNEQFF. CDR3 nucleotide sequence: TGTGCCACCAGGGCCGGAGACAGACACCTCGGGAATGAGCAGTTCTTC.

This clonotype was recorded at least ten times. CDR3 nucleotide sequence: TGCGCCAGCAGCCAAGCCCCACTAGCGGGAGTTACAGATACGCAGTATTTT. It translates to CASSQAPLAGVTDTQYF. This rearrangement joins TRBV4-3 to TRBJ2-3; 11 bases match TRBD2. Trimming cost V 1 base and J 3 bases; bases outside gene matches: 6. The V gene's germline CDR1 is LGHNA and CDR2 YSLEER. The CDR3 runs to 17 residues.

This clonotype was counted many times. The V call is TRBV12-3 or TRBV12-4, the J call TRBJ2-7; D remains ambiguous. The CDR3 is made up of 15 amino acids. Trimming took off 2 bases at V and 3 bases at J, with 14 bases between the two ends. In DNA form, the CDR3 reads TGTGCCAGCAGTTTACCCGGTCGGGCGGTCTACGAGCAGTACTTC. Translation: CASSLPGRAVYEQYF.

This clonotype has a handful of counts. V and J are TRBV12-3 or TRBV12-4 and TRBJ1-3, with D perhaps TRBD1 (6 bases). Between the trimmed V and J ends, which lost 7 bases and 2 bases, there was a span of 9 bases. The CDR3 loop spans 13 amino acids. The CDR3 nucleotides read TGTGCCAGCAACAGGGACCCTGGAAACACCATATATTTT. This sequence encodes CASNRDPGNTIYF.

This clonotype has a single count. In DNA form, the CDR3 reads TGTGCCAGCAGTAGACGACAGACTGATGAGCAGTTCTTC. The encoded protein is CASSRRQTDEQFF. This chain uses TRBV12-3 or TRBV12-4 with TRBJ2-1; a possible D gene is TRBD1 (5 bases). The length of the CDR3 is 13 residues. Trimming took 5 bases from V and 8 from J, leaving 13 bases between them.

This clonotype occurred a few times. V usage is TRBV3-1 and J usage is TRBJ1-1; no reliable D call. The CDR3 spans 13 residues. The V gene's germline CDR1 is LGHDT and CDR2 YNNKEL (reference sequence). The V end lost 4 bases, the J end lost 0 bases, and 6 bases lay between the germline ends. CDR3 nucleotide sequence: TGTGCCAGCAGCCTGATCGTGAACACTGAAGCTTTCTTT. As protein: CASSLIVNTEAFF.

In this sample, this clonotype turned up once. The chain recombines TRBV6-1 with TRBJ2-2; D is unresolved. This CDR3 has 18 amino acids. The germline gives CDR1 MNHNS, CDR2 SASEGT. V lost 6 bases, J lost 6 bases, and 26 bases lay in between. In DNA, the CDR3 is TGTGCCAGCAGAATGCCTACTAAATTGGGCTTTTCCTCCGGGGAGCTGTTTTTT. This sequence encodes CASRMPTKLGFSSGELFF.

This clonotype has more than one count but fewer than ten. The chain recombines TRBV4-2 with TRBJ2-7; possibly TRBD2 for D (7 bases). This CDR3 is built from 15 residues. The V and J ends lost 1 base and 5 bases respectively, with 15 bases between them. Germline CDR1 and CDR2: LGHNA and YNFKEQ. CDR3 nucleotide sequence: TGTGCCAGCAGCCAAGGCCCGGGGGGCGGGGACGAGCAGTACTTC. It yields the protein CASSQGPGGGDEQYF.

This clonotype turned up a few times. This sequence joins TRBV6-2 or TRBV6-3 and TRBJ2-7; 7 nucleotides align to TRBD1. The CDR3 spans 14 residues. V gave up 6 bases and J gave up 2 bases; unmatched junction bases: 7. Germline-derived CDR1 and CDR2 are MNHEY and SVGEGT. The CDR3: CASRKQGSPYEQYF. The CDR3 DNA is TGTGCCAGCAGAAAACAGGGGTCCCCCTACGAGCAGTACTTC.

This clonotype was detected a few times. The rearrangement joins TRBV20-1 to TRBJ2-5; D perhaps matches TRBD2 (5 bases). Germline V CDR1 and CDR2: DFQATT, SNEGSKA (reference sequence). V was shortened by 0 bases and J by 7 bases, with 15 bases between the two germline ends. This CDR3 region has 14 residues. The CDR3 bases are TGCAGTGCTAGAGATGTGGAGTCCCGGGGGACCCAGTACTTC. Translation gives CSARDVESRGTQYF.

This clonotype was found a few times. The V and J genes are TRBV20-1 and TRBJ2-1; D could derive from TRBD1 or TRBD2 (6 bases each). V gave up 6 bases and J gave up 0 bases, with 18 bases separating them. Per germline, CDR1 DFQATT and CDR2 SNEGSKA (reference sequence). This CDR3 spans 16 amino acids. The DNA for the CDR3 is TGCAGTGCGGCCCTGGGGGGACAAATCTCCTACAATGAGCAGTTCTTC. It is translated as CSAALGGQISYNEQFF.